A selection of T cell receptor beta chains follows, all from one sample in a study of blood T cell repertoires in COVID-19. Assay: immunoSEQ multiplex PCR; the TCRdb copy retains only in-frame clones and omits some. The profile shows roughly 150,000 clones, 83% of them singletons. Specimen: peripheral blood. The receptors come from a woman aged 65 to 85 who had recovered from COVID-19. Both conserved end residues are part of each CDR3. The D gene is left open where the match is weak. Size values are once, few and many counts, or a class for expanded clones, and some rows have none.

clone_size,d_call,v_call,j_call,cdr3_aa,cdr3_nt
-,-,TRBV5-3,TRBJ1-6,CARSRRQGLGSPLHF,TGTGCCAGAAGCAGGCGCCAGGGGCTGGGTTCACCCCTCCACTTT
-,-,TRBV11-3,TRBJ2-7,CASSLGGILDEQYF,TGTGCCAGCAGCTTAGGCGGGATTCTGGACGAGCAGTACTTC
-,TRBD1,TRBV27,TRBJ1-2,CASSSTGGWGNYGYTF,TGTGCCAGCAGTTCGACAGGGGGCTGGGGGAACTATGGCTACACCTTC
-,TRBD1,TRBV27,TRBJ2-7,CASSLKGANYEQYF,TGTGCCAGCAGTCTGAAGGGGGCAAACTACGAGCAGTACTTC
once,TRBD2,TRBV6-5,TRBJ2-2,CASSLSGGNTGELFF,TGTGCCAGCAGTCTTAGCGGGGGGAACACCGGGGAGCTGTTTTTT
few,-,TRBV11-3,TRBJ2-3,CASSFGRGPDTQYF,TGTGCCAGCAGCTTCGGCAGGGGCCCAGATACGCAGTATTTT
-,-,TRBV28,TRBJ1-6,CASSFVGANSPLHF,TGTGCCAGCAGTTTTGTGGGGGCTAATTCACCCCTCCACTTT
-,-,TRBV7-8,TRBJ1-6,CASSLGPGSRSPLHF,TGTGCCAGCAGCTTAGGTCCAGGCTCGAGATCACCCCTCCACTTT
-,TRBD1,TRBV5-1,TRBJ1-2,CASSLPRTGGGHGYTF,TGCGCCAGCAGCTTACCTCGGACAGGGGGAGGGCATGGCTACACCTTC
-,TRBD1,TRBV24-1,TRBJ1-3,CATSDFLCRWTGLHTSGNTIYF,TGTGCCACCAGTGATTTCCTCTGTCGTTGGACAGGTCTCCACACCTCTGGAAACACCATATATTTT
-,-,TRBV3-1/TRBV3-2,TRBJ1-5,CASSPRARSYSNQPQHF,TGTGCCAGCAGCCCCAGGGCCAGGTCCTATAGCAATCAGCCCCAGCATTTT
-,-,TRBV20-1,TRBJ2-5,CSPSQETQYF,TGCAGCCCTAGCCAAGAGACCCAGTACTTC
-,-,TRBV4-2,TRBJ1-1,CASSQTGHQNTEAFF,TGTGCCAGCAGCCAGACCGGACACCAGAACACTGAAGCTTTCTTT
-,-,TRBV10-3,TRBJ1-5,CAISESPRDSNQPQHF,TGTGCCATCAGTGAGTCGCCCAGGGATAGCAATCAGCCCCAGCATTTT
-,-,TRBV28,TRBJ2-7,CASSFLGGRRSYEQYF,TGTGCCAGCAGTTTTCTCGGGGGGCGCCGGTCCTACGAGCAGTACTTC
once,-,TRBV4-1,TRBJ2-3,CASSRSAGLSTDTQYF,TGCGCCAGCAGCCGGTCCGCGGGGCTAAGCACAGATACGCAGTATTTT
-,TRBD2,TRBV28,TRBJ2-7,CASKGTSGSYEQYF,TGTGCCAGCAAAGGGACTAGCGGGAGTTACGAGCAGTACTTC
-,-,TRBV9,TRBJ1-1,CASSVGPADTEAFF,TGTGCCAGCAGCGTAGGCCCCGCGGACACTGAAGCTTTCTTT
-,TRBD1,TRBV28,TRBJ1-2,CASSPPRDRGGYTF,TGTGCCAGCAGCCCCCCCCGGGACAGGGGGGGCTACACCTTC
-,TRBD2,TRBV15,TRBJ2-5,CATSRGGSLETQYF,TGTGCCACCAGCAGAGGCGGGAGTTTGGAGACCCAGTACTTC
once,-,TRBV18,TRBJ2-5,CASSPLPPSLQETQYF,TGTGCCAGCTCACCACTACCCCCTAGCCTCCAAGAGACCCAGTACTTC
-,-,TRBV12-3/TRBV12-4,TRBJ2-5,CASSLAGGETQYF,TGTGCCAGCAGTTTAGCGGGAGGAGAGACCCAGTACTTC
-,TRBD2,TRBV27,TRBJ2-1,CASRGLAVYNEQFF,TGTGCCAGCCGCGGGCTAGCGGTTTACAATGAGCAGTTCTTC
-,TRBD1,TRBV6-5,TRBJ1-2,CASHRTGDYGYTF,TGTGCCAGCCACCGGACAGGGGACTATGGCTACACCTTC
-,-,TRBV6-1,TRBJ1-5,CASSPSISGPQHF,TGTGCCAGCAGCCCTTCCATCTCGGGGCCCCAGCATTTT
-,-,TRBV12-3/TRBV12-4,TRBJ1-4,CASSLNVEEKLFF,TGTGCCAGCAGTTTAAACGTGGAGGAAAAACTGTTTTTT
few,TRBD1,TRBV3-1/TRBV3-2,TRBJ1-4,CASSQDRRSEKLFF,TGTGCCAGCAGCCAGGACAGGCGGTCCGAAAAACTGTTTTTT